Each of the 2 T cell receptor beta chains below was sequenced from the same sample in a study of radiation and T cells in renal cell carcinoma. The time point denotes: blood 2 weeks post-SBRT. Stated treatment: 15 Gy SBRT to primary tumor, nephrectomy 4 weeks later. The assay was immunoSEQ multiplex PCR, and TCRdb's table has in-frame clones only and misses some. The table includes 70,000 to 90,000 clones, 80% to 90% detected once. The material sequenced was blood, taken from a patient whose treatment included radiotherapy and nephrectomy. Every receptor here comes from a woman aged 50 to 60 with renal cell carcinoma.

The chain employs TRBV27 and TRBJ2-7; TRBD1 or TRBD2 may be the D gene (5 bases each). V lost 5 bases, J lost 5 bases, and 37 bases lay in between. Germline CDR1 and CDR2: MNHEY and SMNVEV (reference sequence). This CDR3 is 21 amino acids long. CDR3 in DNA: TGTGCCAGCAGTCCCCAGTGGCCAGCAGTCCCTACCTTTGGGGGTAGGAACGAGCAGTACTTC. This encodes CASSPQWPAVPTFGGRNEQYF.

This clone has a handful of counts. This chain joins TRBV11-2 and TRBJ2-2; no reliable D call. The V and J ends lost 3 bases and 7 bases respectively, with 9 bases between them. Germline loops: CDR1 SGHAT, CDR2 FQNNGV. The CDR3 extends over 13 amino acids. This chain's CDR3 is CASSFASHGELFF. In nucleotides, the CDR3 is TGTGCCAGCAGCTTCGCGTCACACGGGGAGCTGTTTTTT.